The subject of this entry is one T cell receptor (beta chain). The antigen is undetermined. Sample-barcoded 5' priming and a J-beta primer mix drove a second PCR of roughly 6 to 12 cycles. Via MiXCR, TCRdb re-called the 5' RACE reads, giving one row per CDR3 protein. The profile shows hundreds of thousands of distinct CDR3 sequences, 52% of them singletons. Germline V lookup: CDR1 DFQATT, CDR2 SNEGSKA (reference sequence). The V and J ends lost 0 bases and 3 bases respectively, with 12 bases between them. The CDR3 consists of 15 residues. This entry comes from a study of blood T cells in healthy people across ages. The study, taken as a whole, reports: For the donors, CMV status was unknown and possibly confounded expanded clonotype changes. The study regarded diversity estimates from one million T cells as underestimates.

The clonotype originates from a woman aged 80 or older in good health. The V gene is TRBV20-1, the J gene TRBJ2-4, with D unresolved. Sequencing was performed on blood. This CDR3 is CSAREITIVKNIQYF. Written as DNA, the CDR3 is TGCAGTGCTAGAGAGATAACTATAGTCAAAAACATTCAGTACTTC.